Below, 4 T cell receptor beta chains from the same sample are listed, as sequenced in a study of metastatic and nonmetastatic thyroid tumors. TCRdb reassembled clones from the PCR reads with MiXCR. The data contain about 20,000 clones, about 32% of them singletons. All patients were treatment-naive before thyroid surgery. The specimen sequenced was tumor tissue. The receptors stem from a male donor with papillary thyroid cancer or a benign thyroid nodule (not recorded which). Some clones in this sample may be carry-over from other donors' samples.

This clone came up many times. The chain employs TRBV6-1 and TRBJ2-1; D unresolved. Trimming shortened V by 7 bases and J by 6 bases, and 16 bases separated the two germline ends. This CDR3 spans 14 amino acids. The germline V gene encodes CDR1 MNHNS and CDR2 SASEGT. In DNA, the CDR3 is TGTGCCAGCACCAGAGAAGACCCTTTCAATGAGCAGTTCTTC. This encodes CASTREDPFNEQFF.

This clone was seen just once. Likely a read error: the CDR3 ends without its conserved phenylalanine or tryptophan. The CDR3 nucleotides are TGTGGCAGCAGTATAGCGTCACGGGTAACTTCCTATCGCTACACCCTC. It codes for CGSSIASRVTSYRYTL. This chain joins TRBV12-3 or TRBV12-4 and TRBJ1-2; D is undetermined. The CDR3 is 16 amino acids.

This clone was counted at least ten times. The gene calls are TRBV14 and TRBJ2-1, with 13 positions matching TRBD2. Germline CDR1 SGHDN, CDR2 FVKESK. With V trimmed by 6 bases and J by 4 bases, 3 bases remained unmatched. The length of the CDR3 is 15 residues. In DNA form, the CDR3 reads TGTGCCAGCAGTCCACTAGCGGGAGGGTACAATGAGCAGTTCTTC. Its protein product is CASSPLAGGYNEQFF.

Sample share makes this clone medium-sized. This sequence joins TRBV6-4 and TRBJ2-1; 11 bases line up with TRBD2. The germline gives CDR1 MRHNA, CDR2 SNTAGT. The CDR3 is made up of 16 amino acids. The V gene end was trimmed by 2 bases and the J gene end by 0 bases; junction bases not matched to a gene: 0. The chain's CDR3 is CASSDTSGSSYNEQFF. CDR3 nucleotide sequence: TGTGCCAGCAGTGACACTAGCGGGAGCTCCTACAATGAGCAGTTCTTC.